Listed below are T cell receptor beta chains from one sample, sequenced in a study of shared clonotypes between healthy human individuals. Method: immunoSEQ multiplex PCR; TCRdb's copy keeps in-frame clones and lacks some. The table shows roughly 2 million clones, with about 95% occurring only once. Sequenced input: naive CD8+ T cells sorted from blood. These receptor sequences come from a man between 18 and 29 years old in good health. Both conserved end residues are part of each CDR3. D genes are given only for firm matches.

d_gene: .
j_gene: TRBJ1-4
v_gene: TRBV7-9
CDR3aa: CASSLVPGPNEKLFF
CDR3nt: TGTGCCAGCAGCTTAGTTCCCGGGCCTAATGAAAAACTGTTTTTT

d_gene: .
j_gene: TRBJ2-7
v_gene: TRBV2
CDR3aa: CASNRGSGYEQYF
CDR3nt: TGTGCCAGCAATCGGGGGTCGGGATACGAGCAGTACTTC

d_gene: .
j_gene: TRBJ1-2
v_gene: TRBV5-8
CDR3aa: CASSAGEPGEGNYGYTF
CDR3nt: TGTGCCAGCAGCGCCGGGGAACCAGGGGAAGGGAACTATGGCTACACCTTC

d_gene: TRBD2
j_gene: TRBJ2-5
v_gene: TRBV7-9
CDR3aa: CASSSTSEETQYF
CDR3nt: TGTGCCAGCAGCTCAACTAGCGAAGAGACCCAGTACTTC

d_gene: .
j_gene: TRBJ1-1
v_gene: TRBV13
CDR3aa: CASSLEANTEAFF
CDR3nt: TGTGCCAGCAGCTTAGAAGCTAACACTGAAGCTTTCTTT

d_gene: TRBD1
j_gene: TRBJ2-7
v_gene: TRBV2
CDR3aa: CASSHGQGVAYEQYF
CDR3nt: TGTGCCAGCAGCCACGGACAGGGGGTCGCCTACGAGCAGTACTTC

d_gene: .
j_gene: TRBJ1-6
v_gene: TRBV28
CDR3aa: CASSLSRGQRYNSPLHF
CDR3nt: TGTGCCAGCAGTTTATCCCGCGGACAGAGATATAATTCACCCCTCCACTTT

d_gene: TRBD1
j_gene: TRBJ1-5
v_gene: TRBV6-1
CDR3aa: CASTYRGDQPQHF
CDR3nt: TGTGCCAGCACCTACAGGGGAGATCAGCCCCAGCATTTT

d_gene: TRBD1
j_gene: TRBJ2-1
v_gene: TRBV29-1
CDR3aa: CSVVGQGYNEQFF
CDR3nt: TGCAGCGTTGTGGGACAGGGATACAATGAGCAGTTCTTC

d_gene: .
j_gene: TRBJ2-3
v_gene: TRBV4-1
CDR3aa: CASSQVVPGSGTDTQYF
CDR3nt: TGCGCCAGCAGCCAAGTAGTACCGGGGAGCGGCACAGATACGCAGTATTTT

d_gene: .
j_gene: TRBJ2-7
v_gene: TRBV6-6
CDR3aa: CASRVPGDVSYEQYF
CDR3nt: TGTGCCAGCAGGGTACCAGGGGACGTGAGCTACGAGCAGTACTTC

d_gene: TRBD1
j_gene: TRBJ1-1
v_gene: TRBV5-1
CDR3aa: CASSSRTGGNTEAFF
CDR3nt: TGCGCCAGCAGCAGTCGGACAGGGGGTAACACTGAAGCTTTCTTT

d_gene: .
j_gene: TRBJ2-1
v_gene: TRBV7-9
CDR3aa: CASSLGSRYNEQFF
CDR3nt: TGTGCCAGCAGCTTAGGGTCCAGGTACAATGAGCAGTTCTTC

d_gene: .
j_gene: TRBJ2-1
v_gene: TRBV6-4
CDR3aa: CASSDENGIEQFF
CDR3nt: TGTGCCAGCAGTGACGAAAACGGGATTGAGCAGTTCTTC

d_gene: TRBD1
j_gene: TRBJ2-1
v_gene: TRBV5-1
CDR3aa: CASSLSGRGTYNEQFF
CDR3nt: TGCGCCAGCAGCTTATCGGGCAGGGGGACCTACAATGAGCAGTTCTTC

d_gene: .
j_gene: TRBJ2-7
v_gene: TRBV6-5
CDR3aa: CASSYSAPYEQYF
CDR3nt: TGTGCCAGCAGTTACTCGGCTCCATATGAGCAGTACTTC

d_gene: .
j_gene: TRBJ1-1
v_gene: TRBV27
CDR3aa: CASSFVGRMNTEAFF
CDR3nt: TGTGCCAGCAGTTTTGTGGGACGGATGAACACTGAAGCTTTCTTT

d_gene: .
j_gene: TRBJ1-2
v_gene: TRBV4-3
CDR3aa: CASSPQVAGAANYGYTF
CDR3nt: TGCGCCAGCAGCCCCCAGGTCGCCGGGGCCGCTAACTATGGCTACACCTTC

d_gene: TRBD2
j_gene: TRBJ2-7
v_gene: TRBV4-2
CDR3aa: CASSQDSGGNEQYF
CDR3nt: TGTGCCAGCAGCCAAGACTCGGGGGGGAACGAGCAGTACTTC

d_gene: TRBD1
j_gene: TRBJ2-7
v_gene: TRBV20-1
CDR3aa: CSASTGNEQYF
CDR3nt: TGCAGTGCCTCGACAGGGAACGAGCAGTACTTC

d_gene: .
j_gene: TRBJ2-7
v_gene: TRBV5-1
CDR3aa: CASSLVADSYEQYF
CDR3nt: TGCGCCAGCAGCTTGGTCGCGGACAGCTACGAGCAGTACTTC

d_gene: .
j_gene: TRBJ1-1
v_gene: TRBV19
CDR3aa: CASHRDGNTEAFF
CDR3nt: TGTGCCAGCCACCGGGACGGGAACACTGAAGCTTTCTTT

d_gene: .
j_gene: TRBJ1-2
v_gene: TRBV4-1
CDR3aa: CASSQALDGYTF
CDR3nt: TGCGCCAGCAGCCAAGCCCTCGATGGCTACACCTTC

d_gene: .
j_gene: TRBJ1-4
v_gene: TRBV9
CDR3aa: CASSKGTNEKLFF
CDR3nt: TGTGCCAGCAGCAAGGGAACTAATGAAAAACTGTTTTTT

d_gene: .
j_gene: TRBJ2-7
v_gene: TRBV28
CDR3aa: CASSLSEGRSSYEQYF
CDR3nt: TGTGCCAGCAGTTTATCCGAGGGTCGAAGCTCCTACGAGCAGTACTTC